These 12 T cell receptor beta chains originate from one sample sequenced in a study of T cell responses to AZD1222 COVID-19 vaccine. Profiled with immunoSEQ multiplex PCR; TCRdb holds only in-frame clones, not every one. The sample has some 200,000 clones; over 80% are singletons. Source: peripheral blood, taken on day 0 of AZD1222 vaccination. These TCRs come from an adult in good health.

The chain carries TRBV5-1 and TRBJ1-2; TRBD1 is a possible D gene (6 bases). Germline loops: CDR1 SGHRS, CDR2 YFSETQ. V lost 1 base and J 4 bases, leaving 8 bases between the germline ends. The CDR3 extends over 13 amino acids. The CDR3 DNA is TGCGCCAGCAGCTTGCCGGACAGCTATGGCTACACCTTC. Translated, it gives CASSLPDSYGYTF.

The gene calls are TRBV7-3 and TRBJ2-1; 12 positions agree with TRBD2. The V and J ends lost 5 bases and 7 bases, in that order; junction bases with no gene match: 6. From germline, CDR1 is SGHTA and CDR2 FQGTGA. This CDR3 spans 15 amino acids. The CDR3 DNA reads as TGTGCCAGCAGCACCCTAGCGGGAGGGAGGAATGAGCAGTTCTTC. It translates to CASSTLAGGRNEQFF.

The J gene is TRBJ1-2, the V gene TRBV12-3 or TRBV12-4, with D hard to call. The CDR3 is 12 amino acids. Trimming took off 1 base at V and 4 bases at J, with 4 bases between the two ends. The CDR3 spells CASSLDSYGYTF. Written as DNA, the CDR3 is TGTGCCAGCAGTTTAGACAGCTATGGCTACACCTTC.

The chain uses TRBV6-5 and TRBJ1-2; D possibly corresponds to TRBD1 (6 bases). V shed 0 bases and J shed 6 bases, with 14 bases lying between them. Per the germline V gene, CDR1 is MNHEY and CDR2 is SVGAGI. The CDR3 has 15 amino acids. CDR3 bases: TGTGCCAGCAGTTACTCTGTTCAGGGGAAGGATGGCTACACCTTC. Amino acids: CASSYSVQGKDGYTF.

This clone was observed a handful of times. This chain's CDR3 is CASSLQGRDNSPLHF. The CDR3 nucleotides read TGCGCCAGCAGCTTACAGGGAAGGGATAATTCACCCCTCCACTTT. The rearrangement links TRBV5-1 to TRBJ1-6, with a weak D call TRBD1 (6 bases). The CDR3 totals 15 residues. The ends were cut back, 2 bases at V and 5 bases at J, with 11 bases in the middle. Germline V gene data show CDR1 as SGHRS and CDR2 as YFSETQ.

The gene calls are TRBV7-3 and TRBJ2-2; 10 bases map to TRBD2. This CDR3 spans 16 amino acids. Germline lookup yields CDR1 SGHTA and CDR2 FQGTGA. V dropped 5 bases and J dropped 0; count of bases not matched to a gene: 3. CDR3 residues: CASSRTSGANTGELFF. Written as DNA, the CDR3 is TGTGCCAGCAGCCGGACTAGCGGTGCGAACACCGGGGAGCTGTTTTTT.

The genes are TRBV4-1 and TRBJ1-5; perhaps TRBD1 as D (6 bases). Germline loops: CDR1 MGHRA, CDR2 YSYEKL. The CDR3 extends over 16 amino acids. V lost 1 base and J 1 base, leaving 11 bases between the germline ends. For the CDR3, the DNA is TGCGCCAGCAGCCAAGGACAGGATGTGAGCAATCAGCCCCAGCATTTT. Encoded protein: CASSQGQDVSNQPQHF.

CDR3 bases: TGTGCCAGTAGTCCCCTCGGGGGCAATCAGCCCCAGCATTTT. It translates to CASSPLGGNQPQHF. The chain employs TRBV19 and TRBJ1-5; no clear D. This CDR3 contains 14 residues. Germline V gene lookup returns CDR1 LNHDA and CDR2 SQIVND (reference sequence). Trimming cost V 5 bases and J 2 bases, with 10 bases left between them.

This clone was counted only a few times. This sequence joins TRBV7-3 and TRBJ1-1, with D tentatively TRBD1 (5 bases). CDR1 SGHTA and CDR2 FQGTGA come from the germline V gene. The CDR3 is made up of 15 amino acids. Between the trimmed V and J ends, which lost 2 bases and 2 bases, there was a span of 12 bases. The CDR3 spells CASSLLPTGNTEAFF. CDR3 DNA sequence: TGTGCCAGCAGCTTACTCCCAACAGGCAACACTGAAGCTTTCTTT.

This chain links TRBV5-4 with TRBJ2-7, with D possibly being TRBD2 (6 bases). The ends were cut back, 5 bases at V and 2 bases at J, with 14 bases in the middle. CDR3 length: 14 residues. The germline CDR1 and CDR2 sequences are SGHNT and YYREEE (reference sequence). The CDR3 sequence: CASRPGTSPYEQYF. CDR3 nucleotide sequence: TGTGCCAGCAGACCCGGGACTTCTCCCTACGAGCAGTACTTC.

J is TRBJ2-7 and V is TRBV9; D call uncertain. The length of the CDR3 is 15 residues. From germline, CDR1 is SGDLS and CDR2 YYNGEE. V lost 0 bases to trimming and J lost 2 bases, with 12 bases between them. DNA for the CDR3: TGTGCCAGCAGCGTAGAGGGCAGTCTTGCCTACGAGCAGTACTTC. Translation: CASSVEGSLAYEQYF.

At least ten counts were recorded for this clone. The V and J genes are TRBV7-9 and TRBJ2-2; a possible D gene is TRBD1 (5 bases). The CDR3 is 14 residues long. Trimming removed 9 bases at V and 2 bases at J, with 13 bases between. CDR1 and CDR2 (germline): SEHNR, FQNEAQ (reference sequence). The CDR3 nucleotides read TGTGCCAGAATGGGCAGGGTTAACACCGGGGAGCTGTTTTTT. Its protein is CARMGRVNTGELFF. The variable domain in full, with the rest retrieved from reference TRBV7-9 and TRBJ2-2, is DTGVSQNPRHKITKRGQNVTFRCDPISEHNRLYWYRQTLGQGPEFLTYFQNEAQLEKSRLLSDRFSAERPKGSFSTLEIQRTEQGDSAMYLCARMGRVNTGELFFGEGSRLTVL.